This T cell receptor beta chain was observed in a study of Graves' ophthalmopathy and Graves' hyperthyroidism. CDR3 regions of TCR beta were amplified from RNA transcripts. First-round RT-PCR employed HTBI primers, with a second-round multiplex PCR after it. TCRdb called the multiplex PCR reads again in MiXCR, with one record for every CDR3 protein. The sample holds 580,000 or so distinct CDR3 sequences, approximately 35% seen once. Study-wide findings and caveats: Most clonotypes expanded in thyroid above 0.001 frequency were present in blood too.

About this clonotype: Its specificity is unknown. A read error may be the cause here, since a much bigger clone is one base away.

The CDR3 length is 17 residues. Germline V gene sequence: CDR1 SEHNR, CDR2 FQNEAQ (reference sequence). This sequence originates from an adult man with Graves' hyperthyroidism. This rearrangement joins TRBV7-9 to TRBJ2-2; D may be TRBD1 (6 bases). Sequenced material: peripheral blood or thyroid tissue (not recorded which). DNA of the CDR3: TGTGCCAGCAACTTACCCGGACAGACCACGAACACCGGGGAGCTGTTTTTT. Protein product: CASNLPGQTTNTGELFF. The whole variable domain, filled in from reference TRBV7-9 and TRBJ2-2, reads DTGVSQNPRHKITKRGQNVTFRCDPISEHNRLYWYRQTLGQGPEFLTYFQNEAQLEKSRLLSDRFSAERPKGSFSTLEIQRTEQGDSAMYLCASNLPGQTTNTGELFFGEGSRLTVL.